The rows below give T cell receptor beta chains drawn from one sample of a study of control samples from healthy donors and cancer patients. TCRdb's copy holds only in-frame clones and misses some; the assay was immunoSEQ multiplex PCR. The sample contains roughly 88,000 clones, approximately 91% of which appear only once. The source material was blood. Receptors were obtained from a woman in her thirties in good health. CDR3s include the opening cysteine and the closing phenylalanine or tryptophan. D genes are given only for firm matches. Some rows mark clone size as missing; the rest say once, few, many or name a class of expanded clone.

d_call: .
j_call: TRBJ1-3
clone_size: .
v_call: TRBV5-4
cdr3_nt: TGTGCCAGCAGCTTGGGGATGGGGATCTCTGGAAACACCATATATTTT
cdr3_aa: CASSLGMGISGNTIYF

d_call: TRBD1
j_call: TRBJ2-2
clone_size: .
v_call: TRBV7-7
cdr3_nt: TGTGCCAGCAGCGAGACAGGGAGGAACACCGGGGAGCTGTTTTTT
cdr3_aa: CASSETGRNTGELFF

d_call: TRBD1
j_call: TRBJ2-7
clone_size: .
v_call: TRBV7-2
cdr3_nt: TGTGCCAGCAGTTACAGTACAGGGGTCTACGAGCAGTACTTC
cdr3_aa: CASSYSTGVYEQYF

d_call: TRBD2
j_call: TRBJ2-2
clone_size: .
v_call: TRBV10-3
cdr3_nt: TGTGCCCCCGAACGAGCGGGGGGGCCGTTCAACACCGGGGAGCTGTTTTTT
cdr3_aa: CAPERAGGPFNTGELFF

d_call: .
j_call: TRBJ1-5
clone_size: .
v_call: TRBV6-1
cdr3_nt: TGTGCCAGCAGTGAACAGGAGGGAGGTCAGCCCCAGCATTTT
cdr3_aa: CASSEQEGGQPQHF

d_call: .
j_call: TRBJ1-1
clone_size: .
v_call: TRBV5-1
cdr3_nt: TGCGCCAGCAGCTTGGTCCCGGGACAAAGAACTGAAGCTTTCTTT
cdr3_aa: CASSLVPGQRTEAFF

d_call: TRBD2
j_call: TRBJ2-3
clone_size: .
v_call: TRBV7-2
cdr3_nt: TGTGCCAGCAGCTTTAGCGGGGGGGCAGCAGATACGCAGTATTTT
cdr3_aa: CASSFSGGAADTQYF

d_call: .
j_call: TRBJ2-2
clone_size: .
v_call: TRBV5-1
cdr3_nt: TGCGCCAGCAGGGGCCGGGACGGACCGAACACCGGGGAGCTGTTTTTT
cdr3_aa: CASRGRDGPNTGELFF

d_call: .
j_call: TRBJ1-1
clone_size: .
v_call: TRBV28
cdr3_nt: TGTGCCAGCAGTTTATACGGGGGCCCTGACGGGGGATGGGGCACTGAAGCTTTCTTT
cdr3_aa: CASSLYGGPDGGWGTEAFF

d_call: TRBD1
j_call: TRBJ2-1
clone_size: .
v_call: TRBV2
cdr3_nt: TGTGCCAACCCACAGGGGAGCCACTCCTACAATGAGCAGTTCTTC
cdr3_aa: CANPQGSHSYNEQFF

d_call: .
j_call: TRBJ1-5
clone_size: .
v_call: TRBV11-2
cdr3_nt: TGTGCCAGCAGCTTAGGGGCGGGGGCTACCCAGCATTTT
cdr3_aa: CASSLGAGATQHF

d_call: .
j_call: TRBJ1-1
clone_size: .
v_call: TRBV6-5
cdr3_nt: TGTGCCAGCAGTTACTTTGGAGGGACGGCGGGGACTGAAGCTTTCTTT
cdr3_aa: CASSYFGGTAGTEAFF

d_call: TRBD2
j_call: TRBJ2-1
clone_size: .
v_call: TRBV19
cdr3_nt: TGTGCCAGTAGTATAGGGACTAGCGCCAGCAATGAGCAGTTCTTC
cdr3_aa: CASSIGTSASNEQFF

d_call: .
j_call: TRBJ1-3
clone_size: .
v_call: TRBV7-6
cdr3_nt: TGTGCCAGCAGCTTAGTTGGAAACACCATATATTTT
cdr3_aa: CASSLVGNTIYF

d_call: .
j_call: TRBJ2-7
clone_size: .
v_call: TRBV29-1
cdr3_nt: TGCAGCGTTGACAGGGGATACGAGCAGTACTTC
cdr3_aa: CSVDRGYEQYF

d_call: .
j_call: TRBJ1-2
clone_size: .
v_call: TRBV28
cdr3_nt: TGTGCCAGCAGTTTATCACAGAACTATGGCTACACCTTC
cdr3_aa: CASSLSQNYGYTF

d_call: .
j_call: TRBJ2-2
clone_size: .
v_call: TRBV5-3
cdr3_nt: TGTGCCAGAAGCTCCGTCCTTGCCCCCGAGGTCGGGGAGCTGTTTTTT
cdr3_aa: CARSSVLAPEVGELFF

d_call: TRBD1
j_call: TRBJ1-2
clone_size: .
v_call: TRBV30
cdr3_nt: TGTGCCTGGAGTAGACAGGGTGGGGGCTACACCTTC
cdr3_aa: CAWSRQGGGYTF

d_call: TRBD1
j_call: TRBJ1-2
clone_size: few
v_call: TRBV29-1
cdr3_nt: TGCAGCGGGGAACAGGGGCACGGCTACACCTTC
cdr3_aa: CSGEQGHGYTF

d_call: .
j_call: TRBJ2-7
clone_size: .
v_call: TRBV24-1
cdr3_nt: TGTGCCACCAGTGATTCGGGGCTTCCCTACGAGCAGTACTTC
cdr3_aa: CATSDSGLPYEQYF

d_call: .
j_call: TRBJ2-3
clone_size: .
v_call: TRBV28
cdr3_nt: TGTGCCAGCAGTCCGGCGGGGCCAGAGCCCACAGATACGCAGTATTTT
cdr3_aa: CASSPAGPEPTDTQYF

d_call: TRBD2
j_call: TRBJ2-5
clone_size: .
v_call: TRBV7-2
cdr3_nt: TGTGCCAGCAGCTTATCGGCTAGCGGGGCCCAAGAGACCCAGTACTTC
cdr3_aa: CASSLSASGAQETQYF